Listed below are T cell receptor beta chains from one sample, sequenced in a study of glioma-infiltrating T cells after dendritic cell vaccination. TCRdb keeps only in-frame clones here, not all; method: immunoSEQ multiplex PCR. This table holds around 83,000 clones, around 85% found once. The specimen was blood, collected after dendritic cell vaccination. The source is a human donor with glioblastoma. Both conserved end residues are part of each CDR3. The D gene is left open where the match is weak. A row's size may be missing; if present it is once, few, many or a size class.

J gene,clone size,V gene,D gene,CDR3 protein,CDR3 DNA
TRBJ2-7,-,TRBV23-1,TRBD1,CASTPMDRGTYEQYF,TGCGCCAGCACCCCAATGGACAGGGGGACCTACGAGCAGTACTTC
TRBJ1-5,-,TRBV6-5,TRBD1,CASSSDRGFNQPQHF,TGTGCCAGCAGTTCCGACAGGGGTTTCAATCAGCCCCAGCATTTT
TRBJ1-3,-,TRBV5-1,-,CASSLVAGAGNTIYF,TGCGCCAGCAGCTTGGTTGCAGGGGCTGGAAACACCATATATTTT
TRBJ1-1,once,TRBV12-5,TRBD1,CASGLVLGGNRGTEAFF,TGTGCTAGTGGTTTGGTACTTGGAGGGAACAGGGGCACTGAAGCTTTCTTT
TRBJ2-1,-,TRBV2,-,CASSPIVVEQFF,TGTGCCAGCAGTCCTATAGTTGTTGAGCAGTTCTTC
TRBJ1-1,-,TRBV6-5,-,CASSLGQEAFF,TGTGCCAGCAGTCTCGGACAAGAAGCTTTCTTT
TRBJ1-5,-,TRBV5-1,TRBD1,CASSLGQGAQPQHF,TGCGCCAGCAGCTTGGGACAGGGGGCTCAGCCCCAGCATTTT
TRBJ2-2,-,TRBV10-1,-,CASRGGTVGPNTGELFF,TGCGCCAGCAGAGGCGGGACAGTCGGTCCGAACACCGGGGAGCTGTTTTTT
TRBJ2-7,-,TRBV6-1,-,CASTDLGQTYEQYF,TGTGCCAGCACCGATTTGGGACAAACCTACGAGCAGTACTTC
TRBJ2-5,-,TRBV7-2,-,CASSLKRDQETQYF,TGTGCCAGCAGCTTGAAACGAGACCAAGAGACCCAGTACTTC